This entry describes one T cell receptor (beta chain). A library of TCRbeta sequences, prepared with unique molecular identifiers, was generated. TCRdb ran MiXCR on the PCR reads and lists one entry per CDR3 protein. Of about 360,000 distinct CDR3 sequences listed, about an eighth are singletons. The data belong to a study of T-cell reconstitution after alpha-beta-depleted transplantation in children. The ends were cut back, 7 bases at V and 9 bases at J, with 7 bases in the middle. The length of the CDR3 is 10 residues. Per the germline V gene, CDR1 is MNHEY and CDR2 is SMNVEV (reference sequence). The sequences come from PBMCs, collected from the stem cell graft. The rearrangement joins TRBV27 to TRBJ2-1; D gene unclear. This clonotype was obtained from a human donor who donated a stem cell graft to a child with Fanconi anemia. CDR3 in DNA: TGTGCCAGCAATGTCTGTGAGCAGTTCTTC. It specifies CASNVCEQFF.